Presented here are 32 T cell receptor beta chains from one specimen sequenced in a study of shared clonotypes between healthy human individuals. Terminally differentiated effector memory CD45RA+ cells were excluded by CCR7 positive selection of CD45RO-negative cells. Generated by immunoSEQ multiplex PCR, the TCRdb table keeps only in-frame clones and is missing some. The sample has under 1 million clones; about 96% are singletons. Input material: naive CD8+ T cells sorted from blood. The receptors derive from a man in his thirties or forties in good health.

This sequence joins TRBV29-1 and TRBJ2-1, with D uncertain. With 1 base removed from V and 5 bases from J, the gap between germline ends came to 15 bases. Per germline, CDR1 SQVTM and CDR2 ANQGSEA. The CDR3 is 15 residues long. In nucleotides, the CDR3 is TGCAGCGTTGAAGGTAATCAGGCAGCAAACAATGAGCAGTTCTTC. It encodes CSVEGNQAANNEQFF.

This clone was recorded only once. V gene TRBV11-2 combines with J gene TRBJ2-7; 8 positions match TRBD1. With 5 bases clipped from V and 4 bases from J, the junction kept 4 bases outside the gene matches. Germline V gene data show CDR1 as SGHAT and CDR2 as FQNNGV. CDR3 length equals 13 residues. In nucleotides, the CDR3 is TGTGCCAGCAGCATCGGACAGGGATACGAGCAGTACTTC. Translated: CASSIGQGYEQYF. Combining the CDR3 with reference TRBV11-2 and TRBJ2-7 gives the whole variable domain EAGVAQSPRYKIIEKRQSVAFWCNPISGHATLYWYQQILGQGPKLLIQFQNNGVVDDSQLPKDRFSAERLKGVDSTLKIQPAKLEDSAVYLCASSIGQGYEQYFGPGTRLTVT.

V is TRBV7-2 and J is TRBJ2-3; D tentatively reads TRBD1 or TRBD2 (5 bases each). Between the trimmed V and J ends, which lost 4 bases and 2 bases, there was a span of 22 bases. CDR1 is SGHTA and CDR2 is FQGNSA in the germline V gene. CDR3 size: 18 residues. The CDR3 DNA reads TGTGCCAGCAGCTCAAACCGCCGGGACGTTATTATCACAGATACGCAGTATTTT. Translation gives CASSSNRRDVIITDTQYF. Full variable domain (outside the CDR3, taken from reference TRBV7-2 and TRBJ2-3): GAGVSQSPSNKVTEKGKDVELRCDPISGHTALYWYRQSLGQGLEFLIYFQGNSAPDKSGLPSDRFSAERTGGSVSTLTIQRTQQEDSAVYLCASSSNRRDVIITDTQYFGPGTRLTVL.

As DNA, the CDR3 is TGCAGCGTTGAAGATTTCAGGGAGGAACGATACGAGCAGTACTTC. It is translated as CSVEDFREERYEQYF. V usage is TRBV29-1 and J usage is TRBJ2-7, with D possibly matching TRBD2 (6 bases). Trimming removed 0 bases from V and 4 bases from J, with 16 bases in between. The length of the CDR3 is 15 residues. Germline loops: CDR1 SQVTM, CDR2 ANQGSEA.

The chain has TRBV6-5 and TRBJ2-7, with TRBD1 matching over 7 bases. The CDR3 is made up of 15 amino acids. CDR1 is MNHEY and CDR2 is SVGAGI in the germline V gene. V lost 0 bases and J lost 4; bases outside the gene matches: 6. The CDR3 DNA sequence: TGTGCCAGCAGTTACTCCCGACAGGGCTGGTACGAGCAGTACTTC. This encodes CASSYSRQGWYEQYF.

The chain couples TRBV13 to TRBJ2-1; D gene ambiguous. The V end was cut by 0 bases, the J end by 5 bases, with 8 bases between. The CDR3 is made up of 14 amino acids. The germline gives CDR1 PRHDT, CDR2 FYEKMQ (reference sequence). The DNA of the CDR3 is TGTGCCAGCAGCTTAGGGGGGAAGGACAATGAGCAGTTCTTC. It specifies CASSLGGKDNEQFF. The entire variable domain, with the rest obtained from reference TRBV13 and TRBJ2-1, is as follows: AAGVIQSPRHLIKEKRETATLKCYPIPRHDTVYWYQQGPGQDPQFLISFYEKMQSDKGSIPDRFSAQQFSDYHSELNMSSLELGDSALYFCASSLGGKDNEQFFGPGTRLTVL.

The chain uses TRBV7-2 and TRBJ2-1; the match to TRBD1 covers 10 bases. The ends lost 5 bases at V and 4 bases at J; junction bases unmatched: 8. This CDR3 contains 16 residues. Germline V gene data show CDR1 as SGHTA and CDR2 as FQGNSA. The CDR3 nucleotides are TGTGCCAGCAGCCAACTAGGACAGGGGGGGTACAATGAGCAGTTCTTC. Translating it yields CASSQLGQGGYNEQFF. Drawing the rest from reference TRBV7-2 and TRBJ2-1, the complete variable domain is GAGVSQSPSNKVTEKGKDVELRCDPISGHTALYWYRQSLGQGLEFLIYFQGNSAPDKSGLPSDRFSAERTGGSVSTLTIQRTQQEDSAVYLCASSQLGQGGYNEQFFGPGTRLTVL.

The genes are TRBV2 and TRBJ2-3; the D call may be TRBD1 or TRBD2 (5 bases each). Trimming removed 10 bases at V and 4 bases at J, with 15 bases between. Germline CDR1 reads SNHLY; CDR2 reads FYNNEI. CDR3 length: 13 amino acids. CDR3 sequence (DNA): TGTGCCACCGAGGGACCCCTGGCAGATACGCAGTATTTT. Its translation: CATEGPLADTQYF.

The rearrangement joins TRBV13 to TRBJ2-7, with TRBD1 as a possible D gene (6 bases). The length of the CDR3 is 12 residues. Germline loops: CDR1 PRHDT, CDR2 FYEKMQ (reference sequence). Trimming took 5 bases from V and 4 from J, leaving 9 bases between them. The CDR3 is CASSHQGYEQYF. The CDR3 nucleotides are TGTGCCAGCAGCCATCAGGGGTACGAGCAGTACTTC. The complete variable domain, with remaining parts taken from reference TRBV13 and TRBJ2-7, reads AAGVIQSPRHLIKEKRETATLKCYPIPRHDTVYWYQQGPGQDPQFLISFYEKMQSDKGSIPDRFSAQQFSDYHSELNMSSLELGDSALYFCASSHQGYEQYFGPGTRLTVT.

The chain recombines TRBV11-2 with TRBJ2-2; tentative D call: TRBD2 (6 bases). The ends were cut back, 4 bases at V and 4 bases at J, with 7 bases in the middle. The CDR3 sequence is 13 residues long. Germline-derived CDR1 and CDR2 are SGHAT and FQNNGV. CDR3 DNA sequence: TGTGCCAGCAGCTCGGAGGGCACCGGGGAGCTGTTTTTT. Amino acids: CASSSEGTGELFF.

The rearrangement links TRBV11-2 to TRBJ1-1, with unresolved D. With 3 bases removed from V and 6 bases from J, the gap between germline ends came to 8 bases. Germline assignment: CDR1 SGHAT and CDR2 FQNNGV. CDR3 length: 12 amino acids. As DNA, the CDR3 is TGTGCCAGCAGCTTCGGGGTCCCTGAAGCTTTCTTT. Its protein is CASSFGVPEAFF.

V usage is TRBV7-9 and J usage is TRBJ2-7; 9 bases are a match to TRBD2. This CDR3 comprises 15 residues. The V gene end was trimmed by 5 bases and the J gene end by 1 base; junction bases not matched to a gene: 6. Germline V gene data show CDR1 as SEHNR and CDR2 as FQNEAQ (reference sequence). In DNA form, the CDR3 reads TGTGCCAGCAGCCCGAGACTAGCGGATTCCTACGAGCAGTACTTC. Translated: CASSPRLADSYEQYF.

The chain employs TRBV30 and TRBJ2-7, with TRBD2 matching over 15 bases. CDR3 length: 16 amino acids. Germline V gene data show CDR1 as GTSNPN and CDR2 as SVGIG (reference sequence). The V gene end was trimmed by 3 bases and the J gene end by 1 base; junction bases not matched to a gene: 4. The CDR3 DNA reads TGTGCCTGGAGGGGGACTAGCGGGAGGAGGTCCTACGAGCAGTACTTC. It yields the protein CAWRGTSGRRSYEQYF.

The rearrangement joins TRBV7-9 to TRBJ2-3, with TRBD2 identical over 10 bases. With 8 bases clipped from V and 5 bases from J, the junction kept 10 bases outside the gene matches. Germline lookup yields CDR1 SEHNR and CDR2 FQNEAQ (reference sequence). CDR3 length: 15 amino acids. CDR3 protein: CASFALAGGRDTQYF. The DNA for the CDR3 is TGTGCCAGCTTCGCCTTAGCGGGAGGAAGAGATACGCAGTATTTT.

The V gene is TRBV10-2, the J gene TRBJ2-3; D is perhaps TRBD1 or TRBD2 (5 bases each). Between the trimmed V and J ends, which lost 10 bases and 6 bases, there was a span of 8 bases. Germline V CDR1 and CDR2: WSHSY, SAAADI. CDR3 length: 10 amino acids. The CDR3 nucleotides read TGCGCCACAGAGGGGGATACGCAGTATTTT. This encodes CATEGDTQYF.

This clone was observed once. The V and J genes are TRBV29-1 and TRBJ2-7; 7 bases are shared with TRBD1. The V gene end was trimmed by 2 bases and the J gene end by 7 bases; junction bases not matched to a gene: 8. The CDR3 extends over 13 amino acids. Germline V CDR1 and CDR2: SQVTM, ANQGSEA. Here the CDR3 reads CSVESTGVGEQYF. The CDR3 DNA reads TGCAGCGTTGAAAGTACAGGGGTTGGGGAGCAGTACTTC.

The chain uses TRBV13 and TRBJ2-5; 7 bases line up with TRBD2. The V segment lost 3 bases and the J segment 0 bases; nucleotides outside the gene matches: 1. The CDR3 totals 14 residues. The germline V gene encodes CDR1 PRHDT and CDR2 FYEKMQ (reference sequence). CDR3 protein: CASSFGTNQETQYF. CDR3 coding DNA: TGTGCCAGCAGCTTTGGGACTAACCAAGAGACCCAGTACTTC.

The chain is built from TRBV4-1 and TRBJ2-7; TRBD2 aligns across 8 bases. Germline CDR1 MGHRA, CDR2 YSYEKL. The CDR3 is made up of 16 amino acids. Trimming removed 0 bases from V and 3 bases from J; junction bases left unmatched: 7. The CDR3 coding sequence is TGCGCCAGCAGCCAAGACGGGGACGGGACTAGCTACGAGCAGTACTTC. This encodes CASSQDGDGTSYEQYF.

CDR3 sequence: CASSESRDWVTEAFF. The CDR3 bases are TGTGCCAGCAGTGAATCGAGGGATTGGGTCACTGAAGCTTTCTTT. The chain has TRBV6-1 and TRBJ1-1; D gene uncertain. Trimming cost V 2 bases and J 4 bases, with 14 bases left between them. Germline V gene lookup returns CDR1 MNHNS and CDR2 SASEGT. This CDR3 has 15 amino acids.

V and J are TRBV5-1 and TRBJ2-7, with 8 bases identical to TRBD1. Per the germline V gene, CDR1 is SGHRS and CDR2 is YFSETQ. The trim removed 6 bases at V and 3 bases at J, leaving 8 bases unmatched. The CDR3 extends over 14 amino acids. CDR3 sequence reads: CASTPGTGDYEQYF. CDR3 nucleotide sequence: TGCGCCAGCACCCCCGGGACAGGAGACTACGAGCAGTACTTC.

This clone occurred once. This chain joins TRBV2 and TRBJ1-1, with D unresolved. Germline V lookup: CDR1 SNHLY, CDR2 FYNNEI. The ends were cut back, 8 bases at V and 1 base at J, with 11 bases in the middle. The CDR3 loop spans 13 amino acids. CDR3 sequence: CASGEDGNTEAFF. The DNA for the CDR3 is TGTGCCAGCGGAGAGGACGGGAACACTGAAGCTTTCTTT. The whole variable domain, filled in from reference TRBV2 and TRBJ1-1, reads EPEVTQTPSHQVTQMGQEVILRCVPISNHLYFYWYRQILGQKVEFLVSFYNNEISEKSEIFDDQFSVERPDGSNFTLKIRSTKLEDSAMYFCASGEDGNTEAFFGQGTRLTVV.

This chain's CDR3 is CAWSLISYEQYF. CDR3 nucleotide sequence: TGTGCCTGGTCACTAATCTCCTACGAGCAGTACTTC. This rearrangement joins TRBV30 to TRBJ2-7; the D is unclear. Trimming stripped 5 bases from V and 0 bases from J, with 8 bases between. Germline loops: CDR1 GTSNPN, CDR2 SVGIG (reference sequence). This CDR3 comprises 12 residues.

The V gene is TRBV5-1, the J gene TRBJ2-2; TRBD1 is a possible D gene (5 bases). The CDR3 covers 13 residues. Trimming took 4 bases from V and 6 from J, leaving 10 bases between them. Per germline, CDR1 SGHRS and CDR2 YFSETQ. In nucleotides, the CDR3 is TGCGCCAGCAGCCCGGACAATTCCGGGGAGCTGTTTTTT. The encoded protein is CASSPDNSGELFF.

Only one count was recorded for this clone. The chain links TRBV27 to TRBJ2-7; D is unresolved. This CDR3 spans 13 amino acids. V shed 1 base and J shed 5 bases, with 9 bases lying between them. Germline-derived CDR1 and CDR2 are MNHEY and SMNVEV (reference sequence). The CDR3 nucleotides read TGTGCCAGCAGTTTATTAGGTGGTAACGAGCAGTACTTC. Protein product: CASSLLGGNEQYF.

This sequence joins TRBV29-1 and TRBJ2-7; D is perhaps TRBD1 or TRBD2 (5 bases each). The CDR3 extends over 14 amino acids. Trimming removed 3 bases from V and 5 bases from J, with 17 bases in between. Germline values: CDR1 SQVTM, CDR2 ANQGSEA. The CDR3 loop is CSVEGTGSEDEQYF. The CDR3, as DNA: TGCAGCGTTGAGGGGACCGGCTCCGAAGACGAGCAGTACTTC.

This chain links TRBV29-1 with TRBJ2-7; the match to TRBD2 covers 9 bases. The germline CDR1 and CDR2 sequences are SQVTM and ANQGSEA. V dropped 5 bases and J dropped 3; count of bases not matched to a gene: 17. The CDR3 has 17 amino acids. This CDR3 reads CSVLAIVAGEPRYEQYF. CDR3 in DNA: TGCAGCGTTTTAGCAATAGTAGCGGGAGAACCCCGCTACGAGCAGTACTTC.

The chain has TRBV15 and TRBJ1-1, with D hard to call. The CDR3 is 16 amino acids. Trimming left V 1 base short and J 6 bases short, with 18 bases between. CDR1 and CDR2 (germline): LNHNV, YYDKDF (reference sequence). The CDR3 DNA reads TGTGCCACCAGCAGAGTGGGCCCCCCGAGTCGTGCTGAAGCTTTCTTT. Translating it yields CATSRVGPPSRAEAFF.

The V gene is TRBV27, the J gene TRBJ1-1; D call uncertain. The CDR3 extends over 16 amino acids. Germline V CDR1 and CDR2: MNHEY, SMNVEV (reference sequence). Between the trimmed V and J ends, which lost 6 bases and 3 bases, there was a span of 20 bases. The CDR3 sequence: CASSKISLVGYTEAFF. CDR3 DNA sequence: TGTGCCAGCAGCAAAATATCCCTAGTGGGGTACACTGAAGCTTTCTTT.

J is TRBJ2-1 and V is TRBV4-3, with TRBD2 matching over 11 bases. Trimming removed 4 bases from V and 2 bases from J; junction bases left unmatched: 10. Germline V gene sequence: CDR1 LGHNA, CDR2 YSLEER. This CDR3 comprises 18 residues. The CDR3 DNA sequence: TGCGCCAGCAGCCCAGAGATAGCGGGAGGGGTCCCCTACAATGAGCAGTTCTTC. Protein sequence: CASSPEIAGGVPYNEQFF.

The chain recombines TRBV29-1 with TRBJ2-7, with D maybe TRBD2 (6 bases). This CDR3 spans 13 amino acids. V was pared by 4 bases and J by 0 bases, with 10 bases between. Germline V gives CDR1 SQVTM, CDR2 ANQGSEA. CDR3 nucleotides: TGCAGCGTTGTACCTAGCGACTCCTACGAGCAGTACTTC. This codes for CSVVPSDSYEQYF.

The rearrangement uses TRBV27 and TRBJ2-7, with unresolved D. Germline V gives CDR1 MNHEY, CDR2 SMNVEV (reference sequence). V dropped 0 bases and J dropped 3 bases, with 12 bases sitting between them. This CDR3 has 15 residues. CDR3 residues: CASSLSGYSVYEQYF. In DNA, the CDR3 is TGTGCCAGCAGTTTATCGGGGTATTCTGTCTACGAGCAGTACTTC.

The chain combines TRBV27 with TRBJ2-2, with D maybe TRBD1 (6 bases). Per the germline V gene, CDR1 is MNHEY and CDR2 is SMNVEV (reference sequence). The V end lost 4 bases, the J end lost 3 bases, and 12 bases lay between the germline ends. This CDR3 region has 15 residues. CDR3: CASSSRTAYTGELFF. The CDR3 coding sequence is TGTGCCAGCAGTTCCCGGACAGCTTACACCGGGGAGCTGTTTTTT.